A selection of T cell receptor beta chains follows, all from one sample in a study of T cell responses to AZD1222 COVID-19 vaccine. The protocol was immunoSEQ multiplex PCR, while the TCRdb copy is restricted to in-frame clones and leaves out a portion. The sample records approximately 70,000 clones, approximately 85% being singletons. The source material was peripheral blood, sampled on day 0 of AZD1222 vaccination. Receptors were obtained from an adult in good health. The CDR3 runs from the conserved cysteine through the conserved F or W. A D gene is named only where the DNA matches it firmly. The size of a clone is reported for some rows only, either as once, few or many, or as a class for expanded clones.

once | TRBD2 | TRBJ2-3 | TRBV4-2 | TGTGCCAGCAGCCAAGATCTGACTAGCGGGGGCACAGATACGCAGTATTTT | CASSQDLTSGGTDTQYF
NA | TRBD1 | TRBJ2-2 | TRBV29-1 | TGCAGCGTTGGGGGGACAGGGGGCCCCTCCGGGGAGCTGTTTTTT | CSVGGTGGPSGELFF
NA | NA | TRBJ2-2 | TRBV7-9 | TGTGCCAGCAGCTTAGCAGGGGCCGGGGAGCTGTTTTTT | CASSLAGAGELFF
NA | TRBD1 | TRBJ2-7 | TRBV29-1 | TGCAGCGTTGAACCGGGACAGGGAAGCGAGCAGTACTTC | CSVEPGQGSEQYF
NA | TRBD1 | TRBJ2-1 | TRBV10-3 | TGTGCCATCACTCCGGGACAGGGCCTCCTCTATGAGCAGTTCTTC | CAITPGQGLLYEQFF
NA | NA | TRBJ2-2 | TRBV10-3 | TGTGCCACTAAAGGGGGGAACACCGGGGAGCTGTTTTTT | CATKGGNTGELFF
NA | NA | TRBJ2-2 | TRBV9 | TGTGCCAGCAGCGTAGTGGACACCGGGGAGCTGTTTTTT | CASSVVDTGELFF
NA | NA | TRBJ2-3 | TRBV12-3/TRBV12-4 | TGTGCCAGCAGTGACTCAGGGAATACGCAGTATTTT | CASSDSGNTQYF
NA | NA | TRBJ2-7 | TRBV28 | TGTGCCAGCGGAGTAGAGCTCTACGAGCAGTACTTC | CASGVELYEQYF
NA | TRBD2 | TRBJ2-2 | TRBV24-1 | TGTGCCACCAGTGACCCTAGCGGGGCTACCGGGGAGCTGTTTTTT | CATSDPSGATGELFF
NA | NA | TRBJ1-1 | TRBV5-1 | TGCGCCAGCAGCTTGGATGGGATGAACACTGAAGCTTTCTTT | CASSLDGMNTEAFF
NA | NA | TRBJ1-2 | TRBV6-6 | TGTGCCAGCGGCTTGGGGGGCTATGGCTACACCTTC | CASGLGGYGYTF
NA | NA | TRBJ2-7 | TRBV4-3 | TGCGCCAGCAGCCAAGATACCTCGCGACAGGCCTCTGACTTC | CASSQDTSRQASDF
NA | TRBD1 | TRBJ1-2 | TRBV28 | TGTGCCAGCAGCTCAGGGGGAACTAACTATGGCTACACCTTC | CASSSGGTNYGYTF
NA | TRBD1 | TRBJ2-1 | TRBV7-7 | TGTGCCAGCAGCTTTCAGACAGGGTCGACTGAGCAGTTCTTC | CASSFQTGSTEQFF
many | TRBD1 | TRBJ2-3 | TRBV9 | TGTGCCAGCAGCGGCCCGACAGGGGATACGCAGTATTTT | CASSGPTGDTQYF
NA | TRBD1 | TRBJ1-2 | TRBV5-1 | TGCGCCAGCAGCTGGGGGACAGCTTCTAACTATGGCTACACCTTC | CASSWGTASNYGYTF
NA | TRBD2 | TRBJ2-5 | TRBV3-1/TRBV3-2 | TGTGCCAGCAGCCAAGTGGCTAGCGGGGGGGAGACCCAGTACTTC | CASSQVASGGETQYF
few | NA | TRBJ2-7 | TRBV30 | TGTGCCTGGAGTGCGGGACTGTCCTACGAGCAGTACTTC | CAWSAGLSYEQYF
NA | TRBD1 | TRBJ1-2 | TRBV5-6 | TGTGCCAGCAGCTTGGGGGACAGTTCCTATGGCTACACCTTC | CASSLGDSSYGYTF
NA | TRBD1 | TRBJ2-5 | TRBV2 | TGTGCCAGCATGGGACAGGGGGCGGGTGAGACCCAGTACTTC | CASMGQGAGETQYF
NA | TRBD1 | TRBJ1-5 | TRBV28 | TGTGCCAGCAGTTGGGGGACAGGGGCCTATCAGCCCCAGCATTTT | CASSWGTGAYQPQHF
NA | NA | TRBJ1-3 | TRBV6-5 | TGTGCCAGCAGCGTCACTTCTGGAAACACCATATATTTT | CASSVTSGNTIYF
NA | NA | TRBJ1-4 | TRBV6-5 | TGTGCCAGCAGTAATGGGGAAAAACTGTTTTTT | CASSNGEKLFF
few | NA | TRBJ2-7 | TRBV5-1 | TGCGCCAGCAGCTCGACAGGGCTCGGGGGGCAAGTATCCTACGAGCAGTACTTC | CASSSTGLGGQVSYEQYF
NA | TRBD2 | TRBJ2-3 | TRBV4-2 | TGTGCCAGCAGCCAAGAGGTTCCGGCGGGGGGGCCCTCCACAGATACGCAGTATTTT | CASSQEVPAGGPSTDTQYF
NA | NA | TRBJ2-5 | TRBV7-2 | TGTGCCAGCAGGGGTGATGACCAAGAGACCCAGTACTTC | CASRGDDQETQYF
NA | TRBD1 | TRBJ2-3 | TRBV18 | TGTGCCAGCTCACCGCGACAGGGGGCAACAGATACGCAGTATTTT | CASSPRQGATDTQYF
NA | NA | TRBJ2-2 | TRBV5-4 | TGTGCCAGCAGCTTGGGGCATACCGGGGAGCTGTTTTTT | CASSLGHTGELFF
NA | NA | TRBJ2-3 | TRBV2 | TGTGCCAGCAGTGACGGGACCACACGTCAAACAGATACGCAGTATTTT | CASSDGTTRQTDTQYF
once | TRBD1 | TRBJ2-2 | TRBV5-3 | TGTGCCAGAAGCTTACAGGGACAGCAGATGAACACCGGGGAGCTGTTTTTT | CARSLQGQQMNTGELFF
few | TRBD2 | TRBJ2-1 | TRBV10-2 | TGCGCCAGCAGTGATACGGGAGGCTCCTACAATGAGCAGTTCTTC | CASSDTGGSYNEQFF
few | NA | TRBJ1-5 | TRBV4-2 | TGTGCCAGCAGCCAAGGAGTGGGGAATCAGCCCCAGCATTTT | CASSQGVGNQPQHF
once | NA | TRBJ2-7 | TRBV5-1 | TGCGCCAGCAGCCTAGGGACGCTGAGCTCCTACGAGCAGTACTTC | CASSLGTLSSYEQYF
NA | NA | TRBJ1-2 | TRBV18 | TGTGCCAGCTCACTCGGGGCAGGGACCTATGGCTACACCTTC | CASSLGAGTYGYTF
NA | NA | TRBJ1-3 | TRBV7-7 | TGTGCCAGCAGCTTGGATCGGGGCGGCGGAAACACCATATATTTT | CASSLDRGGGNTIYF
NA | NA | TRBJ2-1 | TRBV11-2 | TGTGCCAGCAGCCGCACTAGAAATTACAATGAGCAGTTCTTC | CASSRTRNYNEQFF
NA | NA | TRBJ1-3 | TRBV6-5 | TGTGCCAGCAGTTACTCGTCCAGTACCGGAAACACCATATATTTT | CASSYSSSTGNTIYF
NA | TRBD1 | TRBJ1-2 | TRBV27 | TGTGCCAGCAGGCCCGGCGGGACAGCCTATGGCTACACCTTC | CASRPGGTAYGYTF
NA | NA | TRBJ1-2 | TRBV3-1/TRBV3-2 | TGTGCCAGCAGCCAAGTGAGTTCGGGGAACTATGGCTACACCTTC | CASSQVSSGNYGYTF
NA | TRBD2 | TRBJ2-1 | TRBV5-1 | TGCGCCAGCAGCTTGGCCAGGGCTAGCGGGGGGAACGGCAATGAGCAGTTCTTC | CASSLARASGGNGNEQFF
NA | NA | TRBJ2-3 | TRBV4-3 | TGCGCCAGCAGCCAAGAAAGGACATCTCAGACAGATACGCAGTATTTT | CASSQERTSQTDTQYF
NA | TRBD1 | TRBJ1-2 | TRBV7-8 | TGTGCCAGCAGAACGGGACAGGGGGTTGGCTACACCTTC | CASRTGQGVGYTF
NA | TRBD2 | TRBJ2-1 | TRBV5-5 | TGTGCCAGCAACCCTCTAGCGGGGGACGTCCGGGAGCAGTTCTTC | CASNPLAGDVREQFF
NA | NA | TRBJ1-6 | TRBV27 | TGTGCCAGCACCTGGAGGTCAAATGGGAATTCACCCCTCCACTTT | CASTWRSNGNSPLHF
NA | NA | TRBJ1-6 | TRBV7-3 | TGTGCCAGCAGCTTAGGGGGGACCTATAATTCACCCCTCCACTTT | CASSLGGTYNSPLHF
NA | NA | TRBJ1-6 | TRBV4-1 | TGCGCCAGCAGCCAAGATGAAGCCAGGGGTGATTCACCCCTCCACTTT | CASSQDEARGDSPLHF
few | NA | TRBJ2-7 | TRBV4-2 | TGTGCCAGCAGCCAAGAACTAGACATTTACGAGCAGTACTTC | CASSQELDIYEQYF
NA | TRBD1 | TRBJ2-7 | TRBV6-5 | TGTGCCAGCAGCCGGGGACAGGGGTACGAGCAGTACTTC | CASSRGQGYEQYF
few | NA | TRBJ1-4 | TRBV29-1 | TGCAGCGTTGGGGGGAACCGGGAAAAACTGTTTTTT | CSVGGNREKLFF
few | TRBD1 | TRBJ2-7 | TRBV7-8 | TGTGCCAGCAGCTTAGAGGGGGCCATCCCAACCACAGGGTTCTTC | CASSLEGAIPTTGFF
NA | NA | TRBJ1-2 | TRBV6-5 | TGTGCCAGCAGTTACTCAGGGTTGGGAGGCTATGGCTACACCTTC | CASSYSGLGGYGYTF
few | NA | TRBJ1-2 | TRBV6-4 | TGTGCCAGCAGGGCCCCGGAGCCACCACGCTACACCTTC | CASRAPEPPRYTF
NA | NA | TRBJ1-2 | TRBV3-1/TRBV3-2 | TGTGCCAGCAGCTACTTCGGGGCAGGGGAAGTTGGCTACACCTTC | CASSYFGAGEVGYTF
once | NA | TRBJ1-2 | TRBV7-9 | TGTGCCAGCAGCATTCGGCGCGGATACGGCTACACCTTC | CASSIRRGYGYTF